This TCR beta chain is drawn from a study of cytotoxic CD8 clonotypes in ibrutinib-treated CLL. The assay was immunoSEQ multiplex PCR, and TCRdb's table has in-frame clones only and misses some. The repertoire holds around 92,000 clones, approximately 77% seen once, with roughly 24% in the top ten. About this clone itself: No antigen is known for it.

About 2 micrograms of genomic DNA from cryopreserved PBMCs went into TCR beta libraries. Notes on the study in general: Clonality went higher at ibrutinib response and then dropped back toward baseline at progression. The study found baseline clonality above age-matched healthy donors, tracking circulating CD8+ T-cell counts. Contraction or stability on treatment characterized the public clonotypes, which were uncommon.

The germline gives CDR1 MNHEY, CDR2 SMNVEV (reference sequence). V was trimmed by 6 bases and J by 3 bases, leaving 8 bases between them. This CDR3 contains 13 residues. The chain joins TRBV27 to TRBJ2-2; D ambiguous. This receptor was taken from a human donor with chronic lymphocytic leukemia. This specimen was PBMCs, taken after 24 months of ibrutinib treatment. For the CDR3, the DNA is TGTGCCAGCAGACTGATGGACACCGGGGAGCTGTTTTTT. Translating it yields CASRLMDTGELFF.